These 21 T cell receptor beta chains were sequenced from one sample in a study of CD8+ T cells in alopecia areata. Isolated RNA was reverse transcribed into cDNA used as the sequencing template. Measured with immunoSEQ multiplex PCR; TCRdb has only the in-frame clones, and not every one. Of around 190,000 clones detected, roughly 60% appear once; the ten largest clones hold about 1.3%. The sample's treatment: oral pan-JAK inhibitor, 5-10 mg twice daily. The sample consisted of CD4+ T cells sorted from blood, taken between weeks 47 and 50, from a patient treated with tofacitinib. The receptors derive from a human donor with alopecia areata.

This clone has more than one count but fewer than ten. V and J are TRBV11-2 and TRBJ2-1, with D possibly being TRBD1 (5 bases). The CDR3 covers 16 residues. Deletions cut 3 bases from V and 2 bases from J, with 14 bases between. Germline CDR1 and CDR2: SGHAT and FQNNGV. The CDR3 DNA follows: TGTGCCAGCAGCTTGACAGCCGCCAGGACCTACAATGAGCAGTTCTTC. This gives the protein CASSLTAARTYNEQFF. Complete variable domain (other parts from reference TRBV11-2 and TRBJ2-1): EAGVAQSPRYKIIEKRQSVAFWCNPISGHATLYWYQQILGQGPKLLIQFQNNGVVDDSQLPKDRFSAERLKGVDSTLKIQPAKLEDSAVYLCASSLTAARTYNEQFFGPGTRLTVL.

The V call is TRBV10-1, the J call TRBJ1-5, with D hard to call. This CDR3 is 13 amino acids long. In germline, CDR1 is WNHNN, CDR2 SYGVQD (reference sequence). The ends were cut back, 2 bases at V and 2 bases at J, with 4 bases in the middle. Here the CDR3 reads CASSEVGNQPQHF. The CDR3 nucleotides are TGCGCCAGCAGTGAGGTAGGCAATCAGCCCCAGCATTTT.

This sequence joins TRBV5-1 and TRBJ2-1, with TRBD1 matching over 9 bases. The CDR3 is 16 residues long. Germline V gene data show CDR1 as SGHRS and CDR2 as YFSETQ. Trimming cost V 3 bases and J 3 bases; bases outside gene matches: 7. CDR3 sequence: CASSSQPGQGYNEQFF. The CDR3 DNA reads as TGCGCCAGCAGCTCCCAACCGGGACAGGGCTACAATGAGCAGTTCTTC.

This clone has a single count. The rearrangement joins TRBV2 to TRBJ1-2; no reliable D call. The CDR3 covers 12 residues. The V end lost 1 base, the J end lost 5 bases, and 5 bases lay between the germline ends. The germline V gene has CDR1 SNHLY and CDR2 FYNNEI. The CDR3 reads CASSEGGYGYTF. DNA for the CDR3: TGTGCCAGCAGTGAAGGAGGGTATGGCTACACCTTC.

As to this clone: A read error may account for a junction end that differs from germline. The chain has TRBV29-1 and TRBJ1-1, with 8 bases aligning to TRBD1. The CDR3 runs 12 residues. CDR1 SQVTM and CDR2 ANQGSEA come from the germline V gene. As DNA, the CDR3 is TGTGGGACAGGAGGACTGGGAACTGAAGCTTTCTTT. Its translation: CGTGGLGTEAFF.

V is TRBV6-5 and J is TRBJ2-3; D not resolved. Trimming cost V 6 bases and J 0 bases, with 7 bases left between them. This CDR3 has 13 residues. CDR1 is MNHEY, CDR2 SVGAGI, per germline. CDR3 DNA sequence: TGTGCCAGCAGGGTGTCTAGCACAGATACGCAGTATTTT. It translates to CASRVSSTDTQYF.

V and J are TRBV5-1 and TRBJ1-1; weak D call: TRBD1 (6 bases). Germline CDR1 reads SGHRS; CDR2 reads YFSETQ. V lost 4 bases, J lost 5 bases, and 12 bases lay in between. The CDR3 is made up of 13 amino acids. The CDR3, as DNA: TGCGCCAGCAGCACGCAGGGGATGACTGAAGCTTTCTTT. Its protein is CASSTQGMTEAFF.

V gene TRBV30 combines with J gene TRBJ2-7, with a tentative D call TRBD1 (6 bases). Trimming removed 6 bases from V and 4 bases from J, with 13 bases in between. The CDR3 has 12 residues. The V gene's germline CDR1 is GTSNPN and CDR2 SVGIG (reference sequence). Written as DNA, the CDR3 is TGTGCCTGTGGGGAACAGGGATACGAGCAGTACTTC. Translating it yields CACGEQGYEQYF.

The J gene is TRBJ2-4, the V gene TRBV14; D unclear. Per germline, CDR1 SGHDN and CDR2 FVKESK. The length of the CDR3 is 12 residues. Trimming shortened V by 1 base and J by 8 bases, and 6 bases separated the two germline ends. The CDR3 nucleotides read TGTGCCAGCAGCCAAGTCAGCGACATTCAGTACTTC. Translating it yields CASSQVSDIQYF. The whole variable domain, filled in from reference TRBV14 and TRBJ2-4, reads EAGVTQFPSHSVIEKGQTVTLRCDPISGHDNLYWYRRVMGKEIKFLLHFVKESKQDESGMPNNRFLAERTGGTYSTLKVQPAELEDSGVYFCASSQVSDIQYFGAGTRLSVL.

The chain combines TRBV15 with TRBJ1-1, with 7 positions matching TRBD1. Germline CDR1 is LNHNV and CDR2 is YYDKDF (reference sequence). Germline trimming cut 7 bases from V and 0 bases from J; bases unmatched to any gene: 8. The CDR3 sequence is 15 residues long. DNA of the CDR3: TGTGCCACCACCGTAGGCGGGACAGTGAACACTGAAGCTTTCTTT. It encodes CATTVGGTVNTEAFF.

This clone has only a few counts. V gene TRBV29-1 combines with J gene TRBJ2-7; D might be TRBD1 (5 bases). CDR1 is SQVTM, CDR2 ANQGSEA, per germline. Between the trimmed V and J ends, which lost 4 bases and 6 bases, there was a span of 10 bases. The CDR3 contains 11 residues. CDR3 sequence: CSVGGLSEQYF. CDR3 nucleotides: TGCAGCGTTGGGGGCCTTTCCGAGCAGTACTTC.

In this sample, this clone turned up a few times. The gene calls are TRBV30 and TRBJ2-4; D may be TRBD1 (5 bases). The CDR3 runs 15 residues. CDR1 and CDR2 (germline): GTSNPN, SVGIG (reference sequence). V dropped 0 bases and J dropped 1 base, with 10 bases sitting between them. CDR3 protein: CAWSVRKGAKNIQYF. CDR3 sequence (DNA): TGTGCCTGGAGTGTACGGAAGGGGGCCAAAAACATTCAGTACTTC.

This clone was recorded once. This rearrangement joins TRBV9 to TRBJ2-3; 16 bases fit TRBD2. The V gene end was trimmed by 2 bases and the J gene end by 6 bases; junction bases not matched to a gene: 6. Germline V gene lookup returns CDR1 SGDLS and CDR2 YYNGEE. The CDR3 is 17 residues long. The CDR3 DNA reads TGTGCCAGCAGCGTCGGGACTAGCGGGGGGGCAAGGGATACGCAGTATTTT. Residues: CASSVGTSGGARDTQYF.

The rearrangement joins TRBV5-1 to TRBJ2-3, with 7 bases aligning to TRBD2. CDR3 length: 15 amino acids. V was pared by 4 bases and J by 3 bases, with 8 bases of the junction left unmatched. From germline, CDR1 is SGHRS and CDR2 YFSETQ. This CDR3 reads CASSPGGSITDTQYF. The CDR3 DNA is TGCGCCAGCAGCCCGGGGGGAAGTATTACAGATACGCAGTATTTT.

CDR3 sequence reads: CASRDGGAEDTQYF. Written as DNA, the CDR3 is TGCGCCAGCAGGGATGGGGGGGCCGAAGATACGCAGTATTTT. The V call is TRBV5-1, the J call TRBJ2-3; weak D call: TRBD2 (7 bases). The ends were cut back, 5 bases at V and 5 bases at J, with 15 bases in the middle. This CDR3 comprises 14 residues. CDR1 SGHRS and CDR2 YFSETQ come from the germline V gene.

This clone was observed a single time. The CDR3: CSASLLETQYF. DNA for the CDR3: TGCAGTGCTTCGCTATTGGAGACCCAGTACTTC. The chain combines TRBV20-1 with TRBJ2-5; no clear D. The germline V gene encodes CDR1 DFQATT and CDR2 SNEGSKA (reference sequence). There are 11 residues in the CDR3. Trimming pared 5 bases from V and 5 bases from J, leaving 9 bases between.

The chain carries TRBV18 and TRBJ2-3; no definite D call. V was cut by 0 bases and J by 1 base, with 5 bases left in between. Germline loops: CDR1 KGHSH, CDR2 LQKENI. CDR3 length equals 14 residues. The CDR3 region is CASSPPAGTDTQYF. CDR3 bases: TGTGCCAGCTCACCACCAGCAGGCACAGATACGCAGTATTTT.

The chain is built from TRBV25-1 and TRBJ2-3; D uncertain. Trimming removed 4 bases at V and 5 bases at J, with 7 bases between. This CDR3 is built from 12 residues. Germline-derived CDR1 and CDR2 are MGHDK and SYGVNS. CDR3 sequence reads: CASSGTRDTQYF. DNA for the CDR3: TGTGCCAGCAGTGGGACCCGAGATACGCAGTATTTT.

V usage is TRBV4-3 and J usage is TRBJ1-2; D is ambiguous. V lost 0 bases and J 7 bases, leaving 12 bases between the germline ends. The length of the CDR3 is 14 residues. The V gene's germline CDR1 is LGHNA and CDR2 YSLEER. The CDR3, as DNA: TGCGCCAGCAGCCAAGACCCGAAGAGGGCTGGCTACACCTTC. Protein product: CASSQDPKRAGYTF.

This clone occurred once. This chain links TRBV23-1 with TRBJ1-4; no definite D call. TRBV23-1 is designated an ORF whose function remains uncertain. V lost 3 bases and J lost 0, with 8 bases in between. The CDR3 extends over 15 amino acids. CDR3 sequence reads: CASSHEGTTNEKLFF. The CDR3, as DNA: TGCGCCAGCAGTCATGAAGGGACAACTAATGAAAAACTGTTTTTT.

The gene calls are TRBV30 and TRBJ1-2; no definite D call. V lost 1 base to trimming and J lost 3 bases, with 9 bases between them. Germline CDR1 reads GTSNPN; CDR2 reads SVGIG (reference sequence). This CDR3 is 13 amino acids long. The CDR3 DNA reads as TGTGCCTGGAGTGATCGGTTTCACTATGGCTACACCTTC. Residues: CAWSDRFHYGYTF.